These T cell receptor beta chains were read from a single sample in a study of blood T cell repertoires in COVID-19. Measured with immunoSEQ multiplex PCR; TCRdb has only the in-frame clones, and not every one. The sample shows 250,000 to 350,000 clones, roughly 88% of them seen only once. Sequences were obtained from peripheral blood. The receptors originated from a woman aged 45-60 years with active or convalescent COVID-19. CDR3s include the opening cysteine and the closing phenylalanine or tryptophan. A D gene is named only where the DNA matches it firmly. The size of a clone is reported for some rows only, either as once, few or many, or as a class for expanded clones.

j_call clone_size cdr3_length d_call v_call cdr3_nt cdr3_aa
TRBJ2-7 . 12 . TRBV12-5 TGTGCTAGTGGTTCGAGCGGATACGAGCAGTACTTC CASGSSGYEQYF
TRBJ2-1 . 15 . TRBV5-1 TGCGCCAGCAGGTGGACTCCCATGGGGTACAATGAGCAGTTCTTC CASRWTPMGYNEQFF
TRBJ1-1 . 14 . TRBV6-5 TGTGCCAGCAGTCGTCTGACAGGGAACACTGAAGCTTTCTTT CASSRLTGNTEAFF
TRBJ1-4 . 14 TRBD1 TRBV2 TGTGCCAGCAGAGACAGGGCGACTAATGAAAAACTGTTTTTT CASRDRATNEKLFF
TRBJ1-2 . 17 . TRBV4-3 TGCGCCAGCAGCCAAGATGCAGGGTGGCCCTCTAACTATGGCTACACCTTC CASSQDAGWPSNYGYTF
TRBJ1-1 . 14 . TRBV19 TGTGCCAGTAGATCACTGGAGAGGGGGATTGAAGCTTTCTTT CASRSLERGIEAFF
TRBJ2-1 . 12 . TRBV6-5 TGTGCCAGCAGTTACCCCGAGGATGAGCAGTTCTTC CASSYPEDEQFF
TRBJ2-7 . 14 . TRBV9 TGTGCCAGCAGCGTAGTGGACAGAACCTACGAGCAGTACTTC CASSVVDRTYEQYF
TRBJ2-7 . 13 . TRBV12-3/TRBV12-4 TGTGCCAGCAGTCCTAGGGGGGGGTACGAGCAGTACTTC CASSPRGGYEQYF
TRBJ2-3 . 16 TRBD2 TRBV5-6 TGTGCCAGCAGCCCTCAGCGGGAGGGCCCCACAGATACGCAGTATTTT CASSPQREGPTDTQYF
TRBJ2-1 . 16 TRBD2 TRBV7-9 TGTGCCAGCAGCCCGACTAGCGGAGACTCCTACAATGAGCAGTTCTTC CASSPTSGDSYNEQFF
TRBJ2-3 . 17 TRBD2 TRBV3-1/TRBV3-2 TGTGCCAGCAGCCAAGATCTTTCCGGACTAGCGGGTGTAATGCAGTATTTT CASSQDLSGLAGVMQYF
TRBJ2-5 . 15 . TRBV5-1 TGCGCCAGCAGCTTCGGGGGGCCTACGGGAGAGACCCAGTACTTC CASSFGGPTGETQYF
TRBJ1-5 few 14 . TRBV19 TGTGCCAGTAGTATAGGGACTCTCAATCAGCCCCAGCATTTT CASSIGTLNQPQHF
TRBJ2-3 . 16 TRBD1 TRBV7-3 TGTGCCAGCAGCCCACCGACAGGGGGTAACACAGATACGCAGTATTTT CASSPPTGGNTDTQYF
TRBJ2-7 . 13 TRBD1 TRBV10-3 TGTGCCATCGGGGGACAGGGTTCCTACGAGCAGTACTTC CAIGGQGSYEQYF
TRBJ1-1 . 15 TRBD1 TRBV6-4 TGTGCCAGCAGGCCGCAACAGGGGCTACACACTGAAGCTTTCTTT CASRPQQGLHTEAFF
TRBJ2-2 few 13 . TRBV11-2 TGTGCCAGCAGCTCCCTCAGGGCCGGGGAGCTGTTTTTT CASSSLRAGELFF
TRBJ2-4 . 17 . TRBV10-2 TGCGCCAGCAGTTCTTATTCCCAACCGGGGGCCAAAAACATTCAGTACTTC CASSSYSQPGAKNIQYF
TRBJ1-2 . 11 . TRBV6-5 TGTGCCAGCACAGGGGTCTATGGCTACACCTTC CASTGVYGYTF
TRBJ1-1 . 16 TRBD1 TRBV19 TGTGCCAGTGCCGGGACAGGGGGGAACATGAACACTGAAGCTTTCTTT CASAGTGGNMNTEAFF
TRBJ1-1 . 14 . TRBV30 TGTGCCTGGAGTTCCCAGTCACCGAACACTGAAGCTTTCTTT CAWSSQSPNTEAFF
TRBJ2-1 . 14 TRBD2 TRBV9 TGTGCCAGCAGCCTCGGGACTAGCGGGAATGAGCAGTTCTTC CASSLGTSGNEQFF
TRBJ1-1 . 16 . TRBV6-2/TRBV6-3 TGTGCCAGCAGTTACCGAGATTCAGGGCCGAACACTGAAGCTTTCTTT CASSYRDSGPNTEAFF
TRBJ1-5 . 14 TRBD1 TRBV2 TGTGCCAGCAGTGATCCAGGGGGTGGTCAGCCCCAGCATTTT CASSDPGGGQPQHF
TRBJ2-3 once 14 . TRBV19 TGTGCCAGTAGTATAGGGCAGTCCACAGATACGCAGTATTTT CASSIGQSTDTQYF
TRBJ2-1 . 17 . TRBV7-9 TGTGCCAGCAGCCACCAAGGTAGCGGAGGGAGCCTAAATGAGCAGTTCTTC CASSHQGSGGSLNEQFF
TRBJ2-2 . 15 . TRBV29-1 TGCAGTTATACTACCAGCCCCAACGGGGCCGGGGAGCTGTTTTTT CSYTTSPNGAGELFF
TRBJ1-2 . 18 TRBD1 TRBV15 TGTGCCACCAGCAGCCCTGGCGGGGGCAGGGGGCGCGGTAGGGGCTACACCTTC CATSSPGGGRGRGRGYTF
TRBJ1-2 . 15 . TRBV15 TGTGCCACCAGCAGAGAGGGCGCAAACAGCTATGGCTACACCTTC CATSREGANSYGYTF
TRBJ2-3 . 15 TRBD1 TRBV18 TGTGCCAGCTCAAGGAGACAGGGAGGCACAGATACGCAGTATTTT CASSRRQGGTDTQYF
TRBJ2-3 . 16 . TRBV3-1/TRBV3-2 TGTGCCAGCAGCCAAGATCTCCCAGCGGACACAGATACGCAGTATTTT CASSQDLPADTDTQYF
TRBJ1-1 . 14 TRBD1 TRBV28 TGTGCCAGCAGTTTATCCGGGGGACAGCCTGAAGCTTTCTTT CASSLSGGQPEAFF
TRBJ2-7 . 12 . TRBV14 TGTGCCAGCAGCCGATCAGGGTACGAGCAGTACTTC CASSRSGYEQYF
TRBJ1-1 . 16 TRBD1 TRBV5-4 TGTGCCAGCAGCCAAAGGACAGGGGGAGAGCGCACTGAAGCTTTCTTT CASSQRTGGERTEAFF
TRBJ1-1 . 14 TRBD1 TRBV7-8 TGTGCCAGCAGCTCCGACAGGGGAGGGGCTGAAGCTTTCTTT CASSSDRGGAEAFF
TRBJ2-3 . 16 TRBD1 TRBV19 TGTGCCAGCAGGGGGCGCAGAATTGTAGGCACAGATACGCAGTATTTT CASRGRRIVGTDTQYF
TRBJ1-6 once 16 TRBD1 TRBV7-9 TGTGCCAGCAGCTTAGGCGGGGACAGCTATAATTCACCCCTCCACTTT CASSLGGDSYNSPLHF
TRBJ2-7 once 15 TRBD1 TRBV18 TGTGCCAGCTCACCAGGGACAGGGAGCAGCTACGAGCAGTACTTC CASSPGTGSSYEQYF
TRBJ1-1 . 22 . TRBV15 TGTGCCACCAGCGGTGACCGGGACTCAAGGCCATTGGGGTGGGATATGAACACTGAAGCTTTCTTT CATSGDRDSRPLGWDMNTEAFF
TRBJ1-2 . 13 TRBD1 TRBV7-9 TGTGCCAGCAGCAAGGGACAGGGAGATGGCTACACCTTC CASSKGQGDGYTF